The 8 T cell receptor beta chains below come from one sample, sequenced in a study of response to subunit inactivated influenza vaccine. TCRdb re-called the RT-PCR reads with MiXCR, one entry per CDR3 protein. The sample lists hundreds of thousands of distinct CDR3 sequences; approximately 17% were seen once. The source was PBMCs from blood, collected more than 4 days after vaccination. Receptors were obtained from a man between 50 and 59 years old who received an inactivated influenza vaccine.

The V gene is TRBV2, the J gene TRBJ2-1, with D possibly matching TRBD1 (6 bases). Germline CDR1 reads SNHLY; CDR2 reads FYNNEI. V was cut by 7 bases and J by 3 bases, with 19 bases left in between. This CDR3 is built from 16 residues. CDR3 coding DNA: TGTGCCAGCATGAAATACCTGGACAGTAACTACAATGAGCAGTTCTTC. This codes for CASMKYLDSNYNEQFF.

V gene TRBV28 combines with J gene TRBJ2-1, with 10 bases lining up with TRBD2. The length of the CDR3 is 16 residues. Germline V gene lookup returns CDR1 MDHEN and CDR2 SYDVKM. The V segment lost 3 bases and the J segment 5 bases; nucleotides outside the gene matches: 7. This chain's CDR3 is CASSLTTSGTNNEQFF. Written as DNA, the CDR3 is TGTGCCAGCAGTTTGACCACTAGCGGGACTAACAATGAGCAGTTCTTC.

CDR3 nucleotides: TGTGCCAGCAGCTTGAAGGGGCTCAATCAGCCCCAGCATTTT. Encoded protein: CASSLKGLNQPQHF. This chain links TRBV7-2 with TRBJ1-5; a possible D gene is TRBD1 (5 bases). V was clipped by 3 bases and J by 3 bases, with 9 bases between them. CDR1 is SGHTA and CDR2 is FQGNSA in the germline V gene. CDR3 length: 14 residues.

This clonotype has just a few counts. This chain connects TRBV20-1 to TRBJ2-7, with TRBD2 identical over 14 bases. This CDR3 has 16 residues. Germline CDR1 is DFQATT and CDR2 is SNEGSKA (reference sequence). V lost 6 bases to trimming and J lost 3 bases; unmatched junction nucleotides: 10. Here the CDR3 reads CSARTSGGSLDYEQYF. CDR3 sequence (DNA): TGCAGTGCGAGGACTAGCGGGGGGTCTCTTGACTACGAGCAGTACTTC.

The gene calls are TRBV10-3 and TRBJ2-1, with 7 bases aligning to TRBD2. The length of the CDR3 is 16 residues. The V gene's germline CDR1 is ENHRY and CDR2 SYGVKD. V shed 9 bases and J 0 bases; nucleotides not matched to a gene: 11. The CDR3 DNA follows: TGTGCCATTAAAGGGCTGGGGGGGTCCTCCTACAATGAGCAGTTCTTC. Protein: CAIKGLGGSSYNEQFF.

Many counts were recorded for this clonotype. As DNA, the CDR3 is TGCAGTGCTGTAAGAGTTTGGTTTGAGGGAGAGGGGACAGATACGCAGTATTTT. Translation gives CSAVRVWFEGEGTDTQYF. The V call is TRBV20-1, the J call TRBJ2-3; D is perhaps TRBD1 or TRBD2 (5 bases each). The CDR3 has 18 residues. Trimming shortened V by 5 bases and J by 3 bases, and 27 bases separated the two germline ends. Germline V gives CDR1 DFQATT, CDR2 SNEGSKA (reference sequence).

The chain carries TRBV7-8 and TRBJ2-7, with 9 bases matching TRBD2. J was trimmed by 1 base and V by 4 bases; bases with no gene match: 5. Germline V gene data show CDR1 as SGHVS and CDR2 as FQNEAQ. The CDR3 is made up of 15 amino acids. The CDR3 DNA follows: TGTGCCAGCAGCTACCCGGGACTAGCTTCCTACGAGCAGTACTTC. It specifies CASSYPGLASYEQYF. Filled out from reference TRBV7-8 and TRBJ2-7, the complete variable domain reads GAGVSQSPRYKVAKRGQDVALRCDPISGHVSLFWYQQALGQGPEFLTYFQNEAQLDKSGLPSDRFFAERPEGSVSTLKIQRTQQEDSAVYLCASSYPGLASYEQYFGPGTRLTVT.

The genes are TRBV10-3 and TRBJ1-3; D gene ambiguous. V lost 9 bases to trimming and J lost 1 base, with 25 bases between them. Germline CDR1 reads ENHRY; CDR2 reads SYGVKD. The CDR3 has 18 amino acids. CDR3 coding DNA: TGTGCCATGGGCCCCGGGCTCCTCGGATGGGGATCTGGAAACACCATATATTTT. It encodes CAMGPGLLGWGSGNTIYF.